This T cell receptor beta chain was sequenced for a study of regulatory T cells in long-lasting Graves disease. Study-wide results and caveats: Persistent Graves' patients showed less TCR diversity than newly diagnosed ones.

Stated time point: persistent/refractory GD, antithyroid drugs over 5 years with positive TRAb. RNA extracted from PBMCs served as the sequencing template. Investigators prepared the TCR beta libraries by applying iRepertoire HTBI primers and Arm-PCR of CDR3 regions. MiXCR, run by TCRdb on the multiplex PCR reads, gives a single entry per CDR3 protein. Seen here are 400,000 to 500,000 distinct CDR3 sequences, about 21% observed once, and the top ten hold around 15%. This CDR3 is 19 amino acids long. The V segment lost 5 bases and the J segment 0 bases; nucleotides outside the gene matches: 11. Germline CDR1 is SGHAT and CDR2 is FQNNGV. This clonotype was seen ten or more times. Its antigen is unknown.

This sequence originates from a female donor with Graves disease. The J gene is TRBJ2-5, the V gene TRBV11-2, with 14 bases identical to TRBD2. This sample comprised peripheral blood mononuclear cells (PBMCs), obtained when the disease was refractory, from a patient treated with antithyroid drugs. CDR3 protein: CASSQPGLAGVRYQETQYF. The CDR3 DNA follows: TGTGCCAGCAGCCAGCCGGGACTAGCGGGAGTTCGGTACCAAGAGACCCAGTACTTC.